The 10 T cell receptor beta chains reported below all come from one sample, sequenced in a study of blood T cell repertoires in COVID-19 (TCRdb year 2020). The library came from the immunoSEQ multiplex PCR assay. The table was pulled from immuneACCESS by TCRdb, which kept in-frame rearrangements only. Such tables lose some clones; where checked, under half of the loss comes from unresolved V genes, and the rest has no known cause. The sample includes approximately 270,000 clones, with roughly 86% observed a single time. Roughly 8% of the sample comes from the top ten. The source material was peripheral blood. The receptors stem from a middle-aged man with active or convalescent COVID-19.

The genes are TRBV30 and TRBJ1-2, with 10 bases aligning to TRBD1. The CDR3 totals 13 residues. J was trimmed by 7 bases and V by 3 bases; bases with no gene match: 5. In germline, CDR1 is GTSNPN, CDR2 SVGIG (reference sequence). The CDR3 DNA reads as TGTGCCTGGAGAAGACAGGGGGCAATTGGCTACACCTTC. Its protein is CAWRRQGAIGYTF.

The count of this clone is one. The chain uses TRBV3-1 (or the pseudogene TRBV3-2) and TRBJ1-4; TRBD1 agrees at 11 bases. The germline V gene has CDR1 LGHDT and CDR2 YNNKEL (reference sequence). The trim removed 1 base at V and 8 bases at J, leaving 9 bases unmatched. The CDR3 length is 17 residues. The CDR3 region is CASSQVLGGQGAEKLFF. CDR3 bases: TGTGCCAGCAGCCAAGTTTTGGGTGGACAGGGGGCGGAAAAACTGTTTTTT.

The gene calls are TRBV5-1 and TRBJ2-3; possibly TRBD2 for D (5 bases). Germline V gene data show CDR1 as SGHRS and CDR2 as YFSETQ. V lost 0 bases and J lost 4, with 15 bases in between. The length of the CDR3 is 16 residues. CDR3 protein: CASSLGRGQPSDTQYF. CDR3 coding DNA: TGCGCCAGCAGCTTGGGACGGGGTCAACCATCAGATACGCAGTATTTT.

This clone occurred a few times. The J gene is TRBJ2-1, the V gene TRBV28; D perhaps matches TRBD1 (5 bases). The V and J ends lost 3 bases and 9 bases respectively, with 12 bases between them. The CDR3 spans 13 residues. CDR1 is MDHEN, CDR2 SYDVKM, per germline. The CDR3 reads CASSLSGPFEQFF. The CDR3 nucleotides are TGTGCCAGCAGTTTGTCAGGGCCTTTTGAGCAGTTCTTC.

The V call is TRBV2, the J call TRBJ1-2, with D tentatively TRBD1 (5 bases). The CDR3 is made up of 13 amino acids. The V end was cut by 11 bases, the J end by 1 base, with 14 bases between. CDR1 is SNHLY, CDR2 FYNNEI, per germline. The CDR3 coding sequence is TGTGCCGCACAACAGGAGCATAACTATGGCTACACCTTC. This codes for CAAQQEHNYGYTF.

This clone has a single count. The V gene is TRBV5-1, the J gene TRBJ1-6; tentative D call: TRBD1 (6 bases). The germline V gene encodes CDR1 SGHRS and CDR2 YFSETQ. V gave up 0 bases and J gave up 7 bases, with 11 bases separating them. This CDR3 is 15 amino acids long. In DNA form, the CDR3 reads TGCGCCAGCAGCTTGGGCGACAGGCAAAATTCACCCCTCCACTTT. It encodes CASSLGDRQNSPLHF. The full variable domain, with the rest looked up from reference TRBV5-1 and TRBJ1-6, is KAGVTQTPRYLIKTRGQQVTLSCSPISGHRSVSWYQQTPGQGLQFLFEYFSETQRNKGNFPGRFSGRQFSNSRSEMNVSTLELGDSALYLCASSLGDRQNSPLHFGNGTRLTVT.

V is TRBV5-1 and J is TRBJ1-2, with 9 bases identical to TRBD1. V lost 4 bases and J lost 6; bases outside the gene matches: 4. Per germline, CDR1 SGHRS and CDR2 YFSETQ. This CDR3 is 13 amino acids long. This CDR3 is CASSLRDRDGYTF. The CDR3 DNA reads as TGCGCCAGCAGCCTCCGGGACAGGGATGGCTACACCTTC.

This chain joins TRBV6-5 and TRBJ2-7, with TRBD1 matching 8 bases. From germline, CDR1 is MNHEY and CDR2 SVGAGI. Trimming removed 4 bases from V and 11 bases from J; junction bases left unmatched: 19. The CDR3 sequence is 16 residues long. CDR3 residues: CASSSTQGVFNKVEYF. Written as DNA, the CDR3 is TGTGCCAGCAGTTCTACACAGGGGGTCTTCAACAAGGTAGAGTACTTC.

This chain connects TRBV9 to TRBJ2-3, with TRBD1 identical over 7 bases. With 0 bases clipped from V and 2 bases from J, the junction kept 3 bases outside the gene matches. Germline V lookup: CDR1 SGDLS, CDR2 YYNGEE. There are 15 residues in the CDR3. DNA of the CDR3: TGTGCCAGCAGCGTAGCTGGGACAGCCACAGATACGCAGTATTTT. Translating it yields CASSVAGTATDTQYF.

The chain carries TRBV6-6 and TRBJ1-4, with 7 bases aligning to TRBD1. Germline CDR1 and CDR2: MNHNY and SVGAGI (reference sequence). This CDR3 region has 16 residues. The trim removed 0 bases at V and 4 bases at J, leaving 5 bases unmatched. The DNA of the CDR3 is TGTGCCAGCAGTTACTCGAAGGGGGCGTTTAATGAAAAACTGTTTTTT. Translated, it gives CASSYSKGAFNEKLFF.